This T cell receptor beta chain derives from a study of CD8 T cells in Susac syndrome. CDR3 size: 15 residues. Per the germline V gene, CDR1 is LNHDA and CDR2 is SQIVND (reference sequence). The V end was cut by 3 bases, the J end by 0 bases, with 9 bases between. CD8+ and CD4+ T cells taken from blood had their TCR beta sequenced. The CD8+ and CD4+ T cells were isolated magnetically using a negative isolation approach, whereas the TEMRA cells were enriched by FACS. An amount of RNA that ranged from roughly 0.5 to 1 ug was reverse transcribed with random hexamers. The amplification used immunoSEQ multiplex PCR on TCR beta CDR3; it spanned 54 Vbeta and 13 Jbeta. Using its own MiXCR run on the immunoSEQ multiplex PCR reads, TCRdb lists one record per CDR3 protein. There are about 160,000 distinct CDR3 sequences in the sample; around 94% occur only once, and over 0.09% lies in the top ten.

Material for sequencing was CD4+ T cells from PBMCs. The chain combines TRBV19 with TRBJ1-5, with D perhaps TRBD1 (5 bases). The sequence came from a human donor with multiple sclerosis. CDR3: CASSIGGDSNQPQHF. The DNA for the CDR3 is TGTGCCAGTAGTATTGGGGGGGATAGCAATCAGCCCCAGCATTTT.